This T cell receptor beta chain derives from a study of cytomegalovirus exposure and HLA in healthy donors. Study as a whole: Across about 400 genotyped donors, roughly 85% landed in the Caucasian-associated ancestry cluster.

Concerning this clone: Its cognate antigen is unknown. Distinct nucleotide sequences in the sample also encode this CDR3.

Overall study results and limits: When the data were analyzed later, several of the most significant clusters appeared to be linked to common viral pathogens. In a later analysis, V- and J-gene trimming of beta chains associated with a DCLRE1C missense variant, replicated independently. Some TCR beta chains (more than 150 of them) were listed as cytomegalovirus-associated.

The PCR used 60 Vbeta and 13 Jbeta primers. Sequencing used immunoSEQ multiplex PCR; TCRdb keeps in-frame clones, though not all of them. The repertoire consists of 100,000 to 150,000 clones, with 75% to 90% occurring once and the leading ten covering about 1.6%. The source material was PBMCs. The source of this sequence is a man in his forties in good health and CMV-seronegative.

CDR3: CASSLQGATGELFF. DNA of the CDR3: TGTGCCAGCAGTTTACAGGGGGCGACCGGGGAGCTGTTTTTT. The rearrangement uses TRBV6-5 and TRBJ2-2; 9 positions agree with TRBD1. The CDR3 totals 14 residues. From germline, CDR1 is MNHEY and CDR2 SVGAGI. After removal of 4 bases from V and 5 bases from J, the junction contained 2 bases not matched to a gene.